These T cell receptor beta chains were read from a single sample in a study of shared T cell receptors in the human thymus. The data were produced by immunoSEQ multiplex PCR, yet TCRdb's version contains in-frame clones alone and is incomplete. The profile covers under 850,000 clones, with 88% appearing a single time and about 0.01% taken by the ten largest. These same records also appear under a second study, on human thymus T cells.

Source material: thymocytes. Receptor source: a boy in the first two years of life with a congenital heart defect. CDR3s include the opening cysteine and the closing phenylalanine or tryptophan. Fields, in order: V gene, clone size, D gene, J gene, CDR3 DNA, CDR3 protein. D genes are given only for firm matches. Rows may omit the clone size; those that give it use once, few, many or a size class.

v_call: TRBV7-3
clone_size: once
d_call: .
j_call: TRBJ2-1
cdr3_nt: TGTGCCAGCAGCCCCCCGGGGAAAGCAGGACCAGACAATGAGCAGTTCTTC
cdr3_aa: CASSPPGKAGPDNEQFF

v_call: TRBV7-9
clone_size: .
d_call: .
j_call: TRBJ2-7
cdr3_nt: TGTGCCAGCAGCCCCCGGTCAGGGACTGCTCCCTACGAGCAGTACTTC
cdr3_aa: CASSPRSGTAPYEQYF

v_call: TRBV27
clone_size: .
d_call: TRBD1
j_call: TRBJ2-2
cdr3_nt: TGTGCCAGCACCGCCCCGGACAGGGACACCGGGGAGCTGTTTTTT
cdr3_aa: CASTAPDRDTGELFF

v_call: TRBV28
clone_size: .
d_call: TRBD1
j_call: TRBJ1-5
cdr3_nt: TGTGCCAGCAGTAAGGACAGGGGGCGAGGCAATCAGCCCCAGCATTTT
cdr3_aa: CASSKDRGRGNQPQHF

v_call: TRBV7-2
clone_size: .
d_call: TRBD2
j_call: TRBJ2-7
cdr3_nt: TGTGCCAGCAGCTTAGGGAGCGGGAGGCGGTCCTACGAGCAGTACTTC
cdr3_aa: CASSLGSGRRSYEQYF

v_call: TRBV4-3
clone_size: .
d_call: TRBD1
j_call: TRBJ2-2
cdr3_nt: TGCGCCAGCAGCCAAGAACAGGGGATGGGCACCGGGGAGCTGTTTTTT
cdr3_aa: CASSQEQGMGTGELFF

v_call: TRBV9
clone_size: .
d_call: TRBD2
j_call: TRBJ2-5
cdr3_nt: TGTGCCAGCAGCGTAGGTCTTAGCGGGCGAAAAGAGACCCAGTACTTC
cdr3_aa: CASSVGLSGRKETQYF

v_call: TRBV7-9
clone_size: .
d_call: TRBD2
j_call: TRBJ2-7
cdr3_nt: TGTGCCAGCAGCTTACTGGGCGGGAGCGGGTACGAGCAGTACTTC
cdr3_aa: CASSLLGGSGYEQYF

v_call: TRBV19
clone_size: .
d_call: .
j_call: TRBJ2-7
cdr3_nt: TGTGCCAGTAAGGGGCCCCTGGGCTACGAGCAGTACTTC
cdr3_aa: CASKGPLGYEQYF

v_call: TRBV28
clone_size: once
d_call: TRBD2
j_call: TRBJ2-3
cdr3_nt: TGTGCCAGCAGTTCCCCCTCCCGACAGTCACTAGCGGGAGGAAGCACAGATACGCAGTATTTT
cdr3_aa: CASSSPSRQSLAGGSTDTQYF

v_call: TRBV9
clone_size: .
d_call: TRBD2
j_call: TRBJ2-5
cdr3_nt: TGTGCCAGCAGCGCTGGAAAGGGCGGGAGTTTGACCCAGTACTTC
cdr3_aa: CASSAGKGGSLTQYF

v_call: TRBV5-4
clone_size: .
d_call: TRBD2
j_call: TRBJ2-1
cdr3_nt: TGTGCCAGCAGCGTAGGACTAGCGGGCTCCTACAATGAGCAGTTCTTC
cdr3_aa: CASSVGLAGSYNEQFF

v_call: TRBV28
clone_size: once
d_call: TRBD2
j_call: TRBJ2-2
cdr3_nt: TGTGCCAGCGGGCGGGAGGGAATTGCCGGGGAGCTGTTTTTT
cdr3_aa: CASGREGIAGELFF

v_call: TRBV9
clone_size: .
d_call: TRBD2
j_call: TRBJ2-7
cdr3_nt: TGTGCCAGCAGCGACTGCCAGCTAAGACTAGCGGGAGACGCTATGAACTCCTACGAGCAGTACTTC
cdr3_aa: CASSDCQLRLAGDAMNSYEQYF

v_call: TRBV18
clone_size: .
d_call: TRBD1
j_call: TRBJ2-7
cdr3_nt: TGTGCCAGCTCACCTCTTCAAGGGGGCTGGCAGTACTTC
cdr3_aa: CASSPLQGGWQYF

v_call: TRBV2
clone_size: few
d_call: TRBD2
j_call: TRBJ2-7
cdr3_nt: TGTGCCAGGGACTCACCCGGGGGGACTAGCGGGAGTTTTGTCTGGTACGAGCAGTACTTC
cdr3_aa: CARDSPGGTSGSFVWYEQYF

v_call: TRBV30
clone_size: .
d_call: .
j_call: TRBJ1-3
cdr3_nt: TGTGCCTGGAGGGCAAAGGCGAGGGACTCTGGAAACACCATATATTTT
cdr3_aa: CAWRAKARDSGNTIYF

v_call: TRBV29-1
clone_size: .
d_call: .
j_call: TRBJ1-2
cdr3_nt: TGCAGCGCTTACAGGGTTGGGTATGGCTACACCTTC
cdr3_aa: CSAYRVGYGYTF

v_call: TRBV5-6
clone_size: .
d_call: TRBD1
j_call: TRBJ2-1
cdr3_nt: TGTGCCAGCAGAACAGGGGGCAATGAGCAGTTCTTC
cdr3_aa: CASRTGGNEQFF

v_call: TRBV30
clone_size: .
d_call: TRBD2
j_call: TRBJ2-7
cdr3_nt: TGTGCCTGGCGACTAGCGGGACATAGCGAGCAGTACTTC
cdr3_aa: CAWRLAGHSEQYF

v_call: TRBV5-6
clone_size: once
d_call: .
j_call: TRBJ2-5
cdr3_nt: TGTGCCAGCAGCCTAATTTCCTCAGGGCTCCCCCGGACCCAGTACTTC
cdr3_aa: CASSLISSGLPRTQYF

v_call: TRBV11-3
clone_size: .
d_call: .
j_call: TRBJ2-7
cdr3_nt: TGTGCCAGCAGCTTAGGAAGGACAGCTACCTCCTACGAGCAGTACTTC
cdr3_aa: CASSLGRTATSYEQYF